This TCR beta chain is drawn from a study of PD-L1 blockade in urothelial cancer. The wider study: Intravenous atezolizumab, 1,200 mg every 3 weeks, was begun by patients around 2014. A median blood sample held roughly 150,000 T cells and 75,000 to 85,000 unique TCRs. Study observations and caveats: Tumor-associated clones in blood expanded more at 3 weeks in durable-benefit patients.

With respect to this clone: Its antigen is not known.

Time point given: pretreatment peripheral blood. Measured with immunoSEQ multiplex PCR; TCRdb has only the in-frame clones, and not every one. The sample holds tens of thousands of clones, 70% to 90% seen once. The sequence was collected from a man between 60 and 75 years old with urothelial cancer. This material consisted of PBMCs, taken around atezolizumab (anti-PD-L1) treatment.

CDR3 DNA sequence: TGTGCCAGCAGCCCCCCCGGGATTAACTATGGCTACACCTTC. Protein sequence: CASSPPGINYGYTF. The chain is built from TRBV9 and TRBJ1-2; unclear D gene. The V and J ends lost 4 bases and 1 base respectively, with 11 bases between them. The CDR3 sequence is 14 residues long. The V gene's germline CDR1 is SGDLS and CDR2 YYNGEE.